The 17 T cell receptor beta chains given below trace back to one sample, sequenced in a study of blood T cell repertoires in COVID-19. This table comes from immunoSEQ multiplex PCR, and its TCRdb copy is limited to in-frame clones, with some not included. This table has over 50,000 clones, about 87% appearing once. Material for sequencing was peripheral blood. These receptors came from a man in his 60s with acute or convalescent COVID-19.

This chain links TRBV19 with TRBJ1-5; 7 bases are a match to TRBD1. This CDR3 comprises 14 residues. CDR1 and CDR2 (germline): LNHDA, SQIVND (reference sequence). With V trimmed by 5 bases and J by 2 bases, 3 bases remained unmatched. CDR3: CASSPTGGNQPQHF. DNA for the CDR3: TGTGCCAGTAGTCCTACAGGGGGCAATCAGCCCCAGCATTTT.

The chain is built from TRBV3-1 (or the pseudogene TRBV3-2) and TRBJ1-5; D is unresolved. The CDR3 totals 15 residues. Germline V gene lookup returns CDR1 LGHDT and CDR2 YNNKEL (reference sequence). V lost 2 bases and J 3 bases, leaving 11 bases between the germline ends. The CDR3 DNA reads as TGTGCCAGCAGCCAATTTCGAGGGAACAATCAGCCCCAGCATTTT. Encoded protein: CASSQFRGNNQPQHF.

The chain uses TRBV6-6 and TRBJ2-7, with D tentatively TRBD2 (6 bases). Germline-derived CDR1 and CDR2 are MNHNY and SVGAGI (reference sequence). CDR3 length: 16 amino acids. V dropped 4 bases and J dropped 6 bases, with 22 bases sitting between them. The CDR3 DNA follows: TGTGCCAGCAGTTCCGTGGTACTCCTGCGGGACGCCGAGCAGTACTTC. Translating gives CASSSVVLLRDAEQYF.

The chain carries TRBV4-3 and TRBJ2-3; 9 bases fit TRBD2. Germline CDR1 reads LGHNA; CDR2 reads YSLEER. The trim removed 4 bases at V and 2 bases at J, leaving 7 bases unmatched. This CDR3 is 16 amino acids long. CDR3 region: CASSRLAGTDTDTQYF. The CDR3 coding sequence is TGCGCCAGCAGCCGCCTAGCGGGGACCGACACAGATACGCAGTATTTT.

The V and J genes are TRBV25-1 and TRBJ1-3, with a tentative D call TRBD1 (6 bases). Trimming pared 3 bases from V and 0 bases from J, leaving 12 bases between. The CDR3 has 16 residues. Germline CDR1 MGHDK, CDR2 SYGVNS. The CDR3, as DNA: TGTGCCAGCAGTGAGACAGGCCTTATCTCTGGAAACACCATATATTTT. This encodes CASSETGLISGNTIYF. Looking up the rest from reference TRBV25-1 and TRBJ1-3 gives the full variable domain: EADIYQTPRYLVIGTGKKITLECSQTMGHDKMYWYQQDPGMELHLIHYSYGVNSTEKGDLSSESTVSRIRTEHFPLTLESARPSHTSQYLCASSETGLISGNTIYFGEGSWLTVV.

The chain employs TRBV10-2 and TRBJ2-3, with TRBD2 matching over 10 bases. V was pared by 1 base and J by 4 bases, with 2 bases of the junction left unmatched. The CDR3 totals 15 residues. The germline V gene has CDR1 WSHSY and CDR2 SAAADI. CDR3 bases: TGCGCCAGCAGTGAGTTAGCGGGGGGAGCAGATACGCAGTATTTT. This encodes CASSELAGGADTQYF.

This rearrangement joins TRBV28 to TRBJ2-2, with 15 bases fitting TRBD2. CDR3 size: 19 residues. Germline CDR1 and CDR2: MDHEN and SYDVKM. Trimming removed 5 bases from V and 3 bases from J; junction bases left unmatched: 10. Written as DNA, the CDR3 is TGTGCCAGCAGTCAACACGGGACTAGCGGGGGGTTCGACACCGGGGAGCTGTTTTTT. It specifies CASSQHGTSGGFDTGELFF.

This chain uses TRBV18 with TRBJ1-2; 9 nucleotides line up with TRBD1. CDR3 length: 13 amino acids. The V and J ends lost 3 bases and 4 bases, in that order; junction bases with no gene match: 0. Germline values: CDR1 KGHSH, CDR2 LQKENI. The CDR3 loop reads CASSPDRGYGYTF. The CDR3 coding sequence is TGTGCCAGCTCACCGGACAGGGGCTATGGCTACACCTTC.

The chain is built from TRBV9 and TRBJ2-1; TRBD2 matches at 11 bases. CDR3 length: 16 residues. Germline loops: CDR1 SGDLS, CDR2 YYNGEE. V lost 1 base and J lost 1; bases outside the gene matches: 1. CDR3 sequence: CASSVRLAGSYNEQFF. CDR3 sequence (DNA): TGTGCCAGCAGCGTACGACTAGCGGGGTCCTACAATGAGCAGTTCTTC.

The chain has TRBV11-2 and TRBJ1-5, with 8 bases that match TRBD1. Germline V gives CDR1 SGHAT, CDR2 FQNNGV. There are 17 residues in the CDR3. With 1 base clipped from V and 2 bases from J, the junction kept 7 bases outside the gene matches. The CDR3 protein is CASSLGQGKLRNQPQHF. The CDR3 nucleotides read TGTGCCAGCAGCTTAGGACAGGGGAAACTCCGCAATCAGCCCCAGCATTTT.

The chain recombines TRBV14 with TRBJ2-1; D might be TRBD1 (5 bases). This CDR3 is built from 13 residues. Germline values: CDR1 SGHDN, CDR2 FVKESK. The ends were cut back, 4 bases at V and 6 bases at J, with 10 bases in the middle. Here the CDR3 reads CASSRLDSNEQFF. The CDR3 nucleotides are TGTGCCAGCAGCCGGCTCGACAGCAATGAGCAGTTCTTC.

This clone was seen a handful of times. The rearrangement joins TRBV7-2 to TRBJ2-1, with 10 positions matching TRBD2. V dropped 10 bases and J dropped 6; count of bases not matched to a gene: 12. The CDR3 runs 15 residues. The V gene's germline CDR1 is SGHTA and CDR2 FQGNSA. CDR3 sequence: CATKPQRGGTNEQFF. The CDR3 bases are TGTGCCACCAAACCCCAGCGGGGGGGAACCAATGAGCAGTTCTTC.

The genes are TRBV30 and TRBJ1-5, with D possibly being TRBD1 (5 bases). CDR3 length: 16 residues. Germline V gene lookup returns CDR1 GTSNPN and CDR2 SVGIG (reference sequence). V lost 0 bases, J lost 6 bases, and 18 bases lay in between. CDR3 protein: CAWSVSGSDGRQPQHF. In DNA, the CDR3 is TGTGCCTGGAGTGTATCAGGGTCAGACGGACGTCAGCCCCAGCATTTT.

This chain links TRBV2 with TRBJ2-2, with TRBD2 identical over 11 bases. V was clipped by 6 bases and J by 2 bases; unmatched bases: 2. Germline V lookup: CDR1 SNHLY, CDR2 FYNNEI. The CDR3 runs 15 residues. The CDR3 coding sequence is TGTGCCAGCAGCGGGACTAGCGGCAACACCGGGGAGCTGTTTTTT. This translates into CASSGTSGNTGELFF. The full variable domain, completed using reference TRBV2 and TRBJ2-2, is EPEVTQTPSHQVTQMGQEVILRCVPISNHLYFYWYRQILGQKVEFLVSFYNNEISEKSEIFDDQFSVERPDGSNFTLKIRSTKLEDSAMYFCASSGTSGNTGELFFGEGSRLTVL.

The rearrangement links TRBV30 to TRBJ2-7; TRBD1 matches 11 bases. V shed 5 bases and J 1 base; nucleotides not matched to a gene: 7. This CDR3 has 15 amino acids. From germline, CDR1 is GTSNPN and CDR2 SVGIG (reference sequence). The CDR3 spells CAWDPGTGGSYEQYF. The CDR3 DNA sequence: TGTGCCTGGGACCCCGGGACAGGGGGGTCCTACGAGCAGTACTTC. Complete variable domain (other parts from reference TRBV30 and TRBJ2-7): SQTIHQWPATLVQPVGSPLSLECTVEGTSNPNLYWYRQAAGRGLQLLFYSVGIGQISSEVPQNLSASRPQDRQFILSSKKLLLSDSGFYLCAWDPGTGGSYEQYFGPGTRLTVT.

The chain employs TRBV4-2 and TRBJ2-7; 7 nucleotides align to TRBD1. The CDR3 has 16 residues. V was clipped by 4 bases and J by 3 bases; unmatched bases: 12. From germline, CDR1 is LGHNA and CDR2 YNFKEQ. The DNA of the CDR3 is TGTGCCAGCAGCCTCAGACAGGGCTCGTGGGACTACGAGCAGTACTTC. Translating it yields CASSLRQGSWDYEQYF.

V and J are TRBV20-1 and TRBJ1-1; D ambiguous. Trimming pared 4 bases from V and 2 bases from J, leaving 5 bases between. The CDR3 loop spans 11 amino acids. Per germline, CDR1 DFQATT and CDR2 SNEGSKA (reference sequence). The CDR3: CSATGNTEAFF. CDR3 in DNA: TGCAGTGCTACCGGTAACACTGAAGCTTTCTTT.